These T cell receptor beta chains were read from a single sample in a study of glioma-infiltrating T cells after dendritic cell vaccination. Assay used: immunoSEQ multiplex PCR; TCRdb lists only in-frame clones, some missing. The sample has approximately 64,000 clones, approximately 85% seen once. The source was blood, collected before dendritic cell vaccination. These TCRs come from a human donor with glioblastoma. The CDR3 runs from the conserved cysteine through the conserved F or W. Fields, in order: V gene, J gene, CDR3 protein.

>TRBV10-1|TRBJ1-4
CASSEWAEGKLFF
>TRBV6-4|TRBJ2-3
CASSDWASGGPASSGDTQYF
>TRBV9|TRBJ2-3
CASSPTGQGASAQYF
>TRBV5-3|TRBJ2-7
CARGRGQGDHEQYF
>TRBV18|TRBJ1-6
CASSPMGRRGSYNSPLHF
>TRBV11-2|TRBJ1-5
CASSLGQGANQPQHF
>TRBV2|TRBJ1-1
CASLGLMFMNTEAFF
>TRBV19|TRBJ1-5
CASSPSSTGNQPQHF
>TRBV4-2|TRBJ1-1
CASSQDQGRWTEAFF
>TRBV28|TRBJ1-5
CASSLGGVNQPQHF
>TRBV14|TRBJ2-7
CASSQGLAYHEQYF
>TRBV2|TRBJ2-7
CASSELGQGSYEQYF
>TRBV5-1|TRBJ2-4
CASSLEPGQPKYF
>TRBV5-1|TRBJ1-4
CASSRQGRTNEKLFF
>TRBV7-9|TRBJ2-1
CASSLVEGTGDEQFF
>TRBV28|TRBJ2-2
CASRQGAYTGELFF
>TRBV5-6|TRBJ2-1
CASSLMANEQFF
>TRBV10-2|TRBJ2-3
CASRDRGTDTQYF
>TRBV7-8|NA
CASSSRGGAVYEQYF
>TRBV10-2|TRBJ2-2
CASSTTSGGYTGELFF
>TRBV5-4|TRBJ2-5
CASSKTGTTQETQYF
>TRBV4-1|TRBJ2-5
CASSQGGLETQYF
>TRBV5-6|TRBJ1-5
CASSLGQGRLVPQHF
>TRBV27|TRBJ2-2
CASSRDRPNTGELFF
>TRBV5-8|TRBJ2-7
CASSLVIGSTYEQYF
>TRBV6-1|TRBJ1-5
CASSEIGGRQPQHF
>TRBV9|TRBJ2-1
CASSVGQGAGNEQFF
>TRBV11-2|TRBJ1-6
CASSLVLTGWSPLHF
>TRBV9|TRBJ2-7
CASSVSGREGSGQYF
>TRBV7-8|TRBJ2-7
CASSSRGGAVYEQYF
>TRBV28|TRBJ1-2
CASSPPGQNYGYTF
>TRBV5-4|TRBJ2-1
CTSSFTSGDHNEQFF
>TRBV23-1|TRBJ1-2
CASSQLIQGAGYGYTF
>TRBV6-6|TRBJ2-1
CASSSGTIYNEQFF
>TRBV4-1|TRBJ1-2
CASSQPRDRVNYGYTF
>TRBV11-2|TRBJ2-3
CASSPGYGSTDTQYF
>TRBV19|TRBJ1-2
CASTSRMERYTF
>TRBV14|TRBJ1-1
CASSQRAVASF
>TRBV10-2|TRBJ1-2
CASSGTGRANYGYTF
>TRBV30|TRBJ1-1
CAWSVGIAVNTEAFF
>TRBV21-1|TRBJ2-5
CASSTVLATLSETQYF
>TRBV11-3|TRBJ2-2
CASSSRQSSGELFF
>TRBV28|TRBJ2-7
CASSPGGGWNEQYF
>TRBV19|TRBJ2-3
CASSASSRTDTQYF
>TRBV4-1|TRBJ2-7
CASSQDRDRGLSYEQYF
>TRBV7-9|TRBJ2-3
CASSLDRSNLGTDTQYF
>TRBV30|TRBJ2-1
CAWSPGGPGEQFF
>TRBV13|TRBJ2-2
CASSRGLGNPGELFF
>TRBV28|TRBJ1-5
CASSLRDRGGQPQHF